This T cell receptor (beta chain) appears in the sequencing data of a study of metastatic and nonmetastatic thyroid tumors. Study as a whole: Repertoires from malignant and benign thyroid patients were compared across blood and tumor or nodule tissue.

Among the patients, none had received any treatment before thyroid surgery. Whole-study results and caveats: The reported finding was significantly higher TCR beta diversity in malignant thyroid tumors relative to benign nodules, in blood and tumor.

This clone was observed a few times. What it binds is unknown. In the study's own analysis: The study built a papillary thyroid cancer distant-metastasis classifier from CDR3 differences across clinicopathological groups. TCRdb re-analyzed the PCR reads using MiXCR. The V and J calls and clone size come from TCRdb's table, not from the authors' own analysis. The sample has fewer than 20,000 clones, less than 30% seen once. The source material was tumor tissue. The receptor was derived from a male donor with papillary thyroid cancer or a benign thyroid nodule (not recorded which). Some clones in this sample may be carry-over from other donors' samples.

CDR3 DNA sequence: TGTGCCAGCAGTGAAGCGACGGTTTCACCCCTCCACTTT. Translated: CASSEATVSPLHF. This chain joins TRBV6-1 and TRBJ1-6; D unresolved. From germline, CDR1 is MNHNS and CDR2 SASEGT. This CDR3 spans 13 amino acids. V gave up 0 bases and J gave up 9 bases, with 6 bases separating them.